This T cell receptor beta chain was found in a study of Graves' ophthalmopathy and Graves' hyperthyroidism. On the study more broadly: Researchers obtained peripheral blood at initial diagnosis, before any treatment had begun. Study-level results: Blood also contained most of the expanded thyroid clonotypes above 0.001 frequency. Ophthalmopathy progression prediction by the model yielded a sensitivity of around 68% and a specificity of roughly 72%.

Points on this clonotype: Its antigen is unknown.

Amplification of the TCR beta CDR3 regions used RNA transcripts (as template). An initial RT-PCR round employing HTBI primers preceded a second-round multiplex PCR. TCRdb reprocessed the multiplex PCR reads via MiXCR and lists one record per CDR3 protein. The sample yields 230,000 or so distinct CDR3 sequences, 45% seen once. Having ophthalmopathy, the donors showed moderate-to-severe activity, CAS ≥3 and NOSPECS ≥4, with disease lasting under 3 months. Germline V CDR1 and CDR2: SGHTS, YDEGEE. This CDR3 has 16 residues. V dropped 0 bases and J dropped 0; count of bases not matched to a gene: 1. The TCR comes from an adult man with Graves' ophthalmopathy. This chain uses TRBV5-8 with TRBJ2-2; 8 positions agree with TRBD2. Sequenced material: peripheral blood. The CDR3 spells CASSLAGGPNTGELFF. CDR3 coding DNA: TGTGCCAGCAGCTTGGCGGGGGGGCCGAACACCGGGGAGCTGTTTTTT.